The clone carrying this T cell receptor (beta chain) was observed at least ten times. Antigen unknown. The data were taken from a study of T-cell memory formation after mild COVID-19. Study outcomes and limitations: Among clones contracting day 15 to 85, CD4/CD8 was balanced, whereas later expanders leaned CD4+. Clonal second-wave expansions that peaked on day 37 had unconfirmed SARS-CoV-2 specificity.

TCRdb itself ran the 5' RACE reads through MiXCR, one entry per CDR3 protein. Of about 27,000 distinct CDR3 sequences listed, 7.4% are singletons. CDR1 and CDR2 from the germline V gene are MNHEY and SVGAGI. This CDR3 spans 12 amino acids. Trimming cost V 6 bases and J 8 bases; bases outside gene matches: 1. The chain carries TRBV6-5 and TRBJ1-5; 10 nucleotides match TRBD1. Sequenced material: PBMCs or a T cell subset sorted from them (not recorded which). The TCR sequence derives from an adult woman who had mild COVID-19 (a few samples of this study predate the infection). Cell type and time point are not known. CDR3: CASRGTGEPQHF. In nucleotides, the CDR3 is TGTGCCAGCAGGGGGACAGGGGAGCCCCAGCATTTT.